These 4 T cell receptor beta chains came from one sample sequenced in a study of cytomegalovirus exposure and HLA in healthy donors. 60 Vbeta and 13 Jbeta primers were used in PCR. Generated by immunoSEQ multiplex PCR, the TCRdb table keeps only in-frame clones and is missing some. The table has about 200,000 clones, roughly four fifths seen once. Sequencing was carried out using PBMCs. The receptor set was obtained from a woman in her forties or fifties in good health and CMV-seropositive.

CDR3 loop: CASSFPGQGVETQYF. The CDR3 DNA sequence: TGTGCCAGCAGCTTCCCGGGACAGGGGGTGGAGACCCAGTACTTC. The V and J genes are TRBV7-2 and TRBJ2-5; 11 bases are a match to TRBD1. V trimming: 3 bases; J trimming: 5 bases; junction bases outside the gene matches: 5. The CDR3 runs to 15 residues. Germline values: CDR1 SGHTA, CDR2 FQGNSA.

This chain uses TRBV9 with TRBJ2-3; D remains unclear. With 2 bases removed from V and 4 bases from J, the gap between germline ends came to 8 bases. The CDR3 sequence is 13 residues long. From germline, CDR1 is SGDLS and CDR2 YYNGEE. The CDR3 loop is CASSVSSADTQYF. The CDR3 DNA reads TGTGCCAGCAGCGTGAGTTCGGCAGATACGCAGTATTTT.

The chain uses TRBV19 and TRBJ2-2; 9 bases line up with TRBD1. The V segment lost 8 bases and the J segment 6 bases; nucleotides outside the gene matches: 4. Germline lookup yields CDR1 LNHDA and CDR2 SQIVND (reference sequence). This CDR3 has 13 residues. The CDR3 reads CASDTGGPGELFF. The CDR3, as DNA: TGTGCCAGTGACACAGGGGGCCCCGGGGAGCTGTTTTTT.

This rearrangement joins TRBV5-4 to TRBJ2-3, with 8 bases lining up with TRBD2. The CDR3 consists of 16 residues. Germline V gives CDR1 SGHNT, CDR2 YYREEE (reference sequence). Trimming at V came to 7 bases and at J to 4 bases, leaving 14 bases not matched to a gene. This CDR3 is CASGFGSGGGPDTQYF. CDR3 DNA: TGTGCCAGCGGATTTGGAAGCGGGGGCGGGCCAGATACGCAGTATTTT.